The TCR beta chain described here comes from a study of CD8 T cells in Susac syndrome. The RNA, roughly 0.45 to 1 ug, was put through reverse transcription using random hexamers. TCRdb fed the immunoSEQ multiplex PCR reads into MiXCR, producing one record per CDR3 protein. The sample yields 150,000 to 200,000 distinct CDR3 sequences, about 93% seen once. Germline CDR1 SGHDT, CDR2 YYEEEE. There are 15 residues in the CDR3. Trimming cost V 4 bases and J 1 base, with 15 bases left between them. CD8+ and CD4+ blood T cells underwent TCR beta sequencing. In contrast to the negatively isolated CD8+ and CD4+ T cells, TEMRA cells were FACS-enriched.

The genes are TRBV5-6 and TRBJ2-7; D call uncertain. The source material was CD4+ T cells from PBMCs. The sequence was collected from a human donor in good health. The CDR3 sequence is CASSPQGGRSYEQYF. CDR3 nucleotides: TGTGCCAGCAGCCCACAAGGTGGCAGATCCTACGAGCAGTACTTC.